This T cell receptor (beta chain) was captured in a study of cytotoxic CD8 clonotypes in ibrutinib-treated CLL. Study background: With a range of 6 to 36, the median treatment time before response samples were taken was over 9 months.

CDR3 length: 13 residues. Target depth was 1 in 200,000 to 1 in 1 million T cells, about 10x per clonotype. Sequencing was performed with immunoSEQ multiplex PCR; in TCRdb, only in-frame clones are kept and a portion is missing. The sample has some 200,000 clones, more than 70% seen once. Worth noting for this clone: Antigen: not known.

Study-wide results and caveats: Under treatment, the uncommon public clonotypes either contracted or remained stable.

The receptor was derived from a human donor with chronic lymphocytic leukemia. The rearrangement uses TRBV12-2 and TRBJ2-1; TRBD2, as called in the table, went unchecked against the DNA. TRBV12-2 is a pseudogene locus. The specimen was PBMCs, collected after 12 months of ibrutinib treatment. The CDR3 reads CATKERSYNEQFF. The CDR3 nucleotides read TGTGCAACGAAGGAGAGGAGCTACAATGAGCAGTTCTTC.